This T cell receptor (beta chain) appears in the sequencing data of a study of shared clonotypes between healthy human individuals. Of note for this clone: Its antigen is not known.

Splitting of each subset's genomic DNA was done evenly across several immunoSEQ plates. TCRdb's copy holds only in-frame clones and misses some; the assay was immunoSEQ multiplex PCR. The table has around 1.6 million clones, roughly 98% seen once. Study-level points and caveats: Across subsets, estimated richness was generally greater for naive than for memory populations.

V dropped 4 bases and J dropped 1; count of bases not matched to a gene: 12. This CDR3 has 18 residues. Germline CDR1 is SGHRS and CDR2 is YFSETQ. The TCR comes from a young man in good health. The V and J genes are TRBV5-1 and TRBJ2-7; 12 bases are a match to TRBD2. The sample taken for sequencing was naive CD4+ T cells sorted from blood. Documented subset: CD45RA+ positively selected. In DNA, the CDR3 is TGCGCCAGCAGCCCAAGACTAGCGGGGGTCGCTGATTCCTACGAGCAGTACTTC. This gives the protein CASSPRLAGVADSYEQYF.